The 24 T cell receptor beta chains in this list originate from one sample, sequenced in a study of molecular identifiers for immune sequencing clone quantification. One entry per CDR3 protein, called by TCRdb with MiXCR from the PCR reads. The table lists under 85,000 distinct CDR3 sequences, over 15% of them singletons. Sequences were obtained from naive CD8+ T cells from blood, with Jurkat cell RNA spiked in. Stated subset: FACS-sorted CD8+CD4-CCR7+CD45RA+ naive T cells. These receptors came from a human donor in good health. Some libraries in this study had Jurkat cell RNA spiked in.

The table lists this clonotype with many counts. J is TRBJ2-2 and V is TRBV7-9; the match to TRBD1 covers 8 bases. In germline, CDR1 is SEHNR, CDR2 FQNEAQ (reference sequence). V lost 5 bases and J lost 3; bases outside the gene matches: 8. The CDR3 is 16 amino acids. The CDR3 loop is CASSHRQGLDTGELFF. The CDR3 DNA reads TGTGCCAGCAGCCACAGACAGGGGTTGGACACCGGGGAGCTGTTTTTT.

This clonotype was counted many times. The rearrangement links TRBV6-2 or TRBV6-3 to TRBJ2-1; D remains ambiguous. Per the germline V gene, CDR1 is MNHEY and CDR2 is SVGEGT. The CDR3 has 18 amino acids. V shed 0 bases and J shed 9 bases, with 24 bases lying between them. The chain's CDR3 is CASSYSQSRGPWAGEQFF. CDR3 nucleotide sequence: TGTGCCAGCAGTTACTCGCAGTCTCGTGGGCCCTGGGCCGGTGAGCAGTTCTTC.

V usage is TRBV12-3 or TRBV12-4 and J usage is TRBJ2-1; 7 nucleotides match TRBD2. The CDR3 loop spans 14 amino acids. Trimming removed 3 bases from V and 7 bases from J; junction bases left unmatched: 6. The CDR3 DNA reads TGTGCCAGCAGTTTGGGGGAGGGCCTGAATGAGCAGTTCTTC. Protein: CASSLGEGLNEQFF.

As DNA, the CDR3 is TGTGCCATCAGTGAAGGGGGATACAATCAGCCCCAGCATTTT. Its translation is CAISEGGYNQPQHF. The V call is TRBV10-3, the J call TRBJ1-5; a weak D match, TRBD1 (6 bases). There are 14 residues in the CDR3. Trimming pared 3 bases from V and 3 bases from J, leaving 9 bases between. In germline, CDR1 is ENHRY, CDR2 SYGVKD.

The rearrangement uses TRBV29-1 and TRBJ2-5; TRBD1 is a possible D gene (7 bases). The germline V and J ends were trimmed by 7 bases and 2 bases, with 14 bases remaining between them. The CDR3 covers 13 residues. Germline-derived CDR1 and CDR2 are SQVTM and ANQGSEA. Here the CDR3 reads CSAQGGGQETQYF. Written as DNA, the CDR3 is TGCAGCGCCCAGGGGGGAGGACAAGAGACCCAGTACTTC.

This clonotype showed up many times. The chain couples TRBV29-1 to TRBJ2-1; 8 nucleotides line up with TRBD2. Germline loops: CDR1 SQVTM, CDR2 ANQGSEA. With V trimmed by 6 bases and J by 6 bases, 16 bases remained unmatched. CDR3 size: 16 residues. CDR3 sequence: CSVGYVAGTAVNEQFF. CDR3 nucleotides: TGCAGCGTGGGGTACGTAGCGGGAACGGCGGTCAATGAGCAGTTCTTC.

This clonotype was counted at least ten times. The gene calls are TRBV29-1 and TRBJ2-1; tentative D call: TRBD2 (6 bases). Germline CDR1 and CDR2: SQVTM and ANQGSEA. This CDR3 contains 17 residues. V was pared by 6 bases and J by 3 bases, with 24 bases between. The CDR3 coding sequence is TGCAGCGTACAGCGGGCAGGAGGGCATGGGGGCTACAATGAGCAGTTCTTC. Its protein is CSVQRAGGHGGYNEQFF.

The rearrangement links TRBV20-1 to TRBJ2-1; 8 bases map to TRBD1. Germline V CDR1 and CDR2: DFQATT, SNEGSKA (reference sequence). V was pared by 2 bases and J by 3 bases, with 21 bases of the junction left unmatched. CDR3 length: 20 amino acids. The CDR3 loop reads CSARRSPGQEGFYDYNEQFF. CDR3 nucleotides: TGCAGTGCTAGAAGATCCCCGGGACAGGAGGGGTTCTACGACTACAATGAGCAGTTCTTC.

To note about this clonotype: Being one base from a much bigger clone, this may be a read error. The genes are TRBV7-9 and TRBJ2-3; possible D gene TRBD2, 5 bases. The CDR3 consists of 14 residues. V was pared by 8 bases and J by 2 bases, with 14 bases between. Germline V gene lookup returns CDR1 SEHNR and CDR2 FQNEAQ (reference sequence). CDR3 nucleotide sequence: TGTGCCAGCTGCGCGGACTGGTCCACAGATACGCAGTATTTT. Its protein product is CASCADWSTDTQYF.

The sample holds a few counts of this clonotype. Possible read error: a much larger clone is one base away. The J gene is TRBJ2-1, the V gene TRBV19, with a weak D call TRBD2 (5 bases). V was clipped by 3 bases and J by 6 bases, with 21 bases between them. This CDR3 comprises 17 residues. Germline V gene sequence: CDR1 LNHDA, CDR2 SQIVND (reference sequence). The CDR3 DNA sequence: TGTGCCAGTAGTATTGAGGCGCGGGTAGAGCCCTGCAATGAGCAGTTCTTC. It encodes CASSIEARVEPCNEQFF.

Regarding this clonotype: This may come from a read error, since a much larger clone is one base off. The CDR3: CASSGLAGGTGEQFF. CDR3 nucleotide sequence: TGTGCCAGCAGTGGACTAGCGGGTGGGACCGGGGAGCAGTTTTTT. The genes are TRBV27 and TRBJ2-2; 11 bases are shared with TRBD2. The CDR3 totals 15 residues. Germline V CDR1 and CDR2: MNHEY, SMNVEV (reference sequence).

This chain connects TRBV10-2 to TRBJ2-2; 8 nucleotides match TRBD2. The J segment lost 4 bases and the V segment lost 2 bases, leaving 3 bases of the junction unmatched. The germline gives CDR1 WSHSY, CDR2 SAAADI. CDR3 length equals 15 residues. The CDR3 loop reads CASSEPLAGTGELFF. In nucleotides, the CDR3 is TGCGCCAGCAGTGAGCCCCTAGCGGGCACCGGGGAGCTGTTTTTT.

Remarks on this clonotype: Its ends do not fully match the called genes, so a read error is possible. The gene calls are TRBV4-1 and TRBJ2-6, with D unclear. The length of the CDR3 is 18 residues. Germline CDR1 and CDR2: MGHRA and YSYEKL. This chain's CDR3 is CASSQARPQLAGPNVLTF. CDR3 nucleotides: TGCGCCAGCAGCCAAGCACGTCCCCAGCTGGCTGGGCCCAACGTCCTGACTTTC.

Worth noting for this clonotype: Being one base from a much bigger clone, this may be a read error. Lacking the conserved final phenylalanine or tryptophan, this CDR3 likely reflects a read error. The chain carries TRBV5-3 and TRBJ2-3, with 7 bases identical to TRBD2. TRBV5-3 has ORF status, its function being uncertain. The CDR3 consists of 15 residues. The CDR3 coding sequence is TGTGCCAGCAGCTGGAGCGGGATAAGCACAGATACGCAGTATCTT. It translates to CASSWSGISTDTQYL.

Ten or more counts support this clonotype. The chain links TRBV6-4 to TRBJ1-6, with 10 nucleotides matching TRBD1. The germline CDR1 and CDR2 sequences are MRHNA and SNTAGT. CDR3 length: 15 residues. V was pared by 6 bases and J by 7 bases, with 6 bases of the junction left unmatched. CDR3 nucleotides: TGTGCCAGCAGAACGAGACAGGGGGCGAATTCACCCCTCCACTTT. This gives the protein CASRTRQGANSPLHF.

This clonotype was recorded at least ten times. CDR3: CASSLGRHSYEQYF. CDR3 bases: TGCGCCAGCAGCCTCGGACGACACAGCTACGAGCAGTACTTC. This sequence joins TRBV4-1 and TRBJ2-7; D ambiguous. Germline values: CDR1 MGHRA, CDR2 YSYEKL. The CDR3 loop spans 14 amino acids. V lost 4 bases, J lost 3 bases, and 13 bases lay in between.

This clonotype was found many times. The chain joins TRBV10-3 to TRBJ2-7; 7 bases are a match to TRBD1. The germline gives CDR1 ENHRY, CDR2 SYGVKD. This CDR3 has 14 residues. V was clipped by 10 bases and J by 5 bases; unmatched bases: 14. The CDR3 sequence: CATQVGRGLHEQYF. In DNA form, the CDR3 reads TGTGCCACCCAGGTTGGCAGGGGGTTACACGAGCAGTACTTC.

This clonotype was seen at least ten times. The J gene is TRBJ2-4, the V gene TRBV15; 7 positions match TRBD2. V shed 5 bases, J shed 0 bases, and the junction held 4 bases outside the gene matches. The germline gives CDR1 LNHNV, CDR2 YYDKDF (reference sequence). There are 15 residues in the CDR3. The CDR3 DNA reads TGTGCCACCAGCCCCAGCGGGAAAGCCAAAAACATTCAGTACTTC. This encodes CATSPSGKAKNIQYF.

This clonotype occurred many times. This chain links TRBV19 with TRBJ2-7; TRBD2 agrees at 10 bases. This CDR3 contains 14 residues. Germline-derived CDR1 and CDR2 are LNHDA and SQIVND (reference sequence). V lost 3 bases to trimming and J lost 2 bases; unmatched junction nucleotides: 1. The CDR3 region is CASSIGLAAYEQYF. The CDR3 DNA sequence: TGTGCCAGTAGTATTGGACTAGCGGCCTACGAGCAGTACTTC.

At least ten counts were recorded for this clonotype. This rearrangement joins TRBV7-9 to TRBJ2-7, with a weak D call TRBD1 (5 bases). There are 13 residues in the CDR3. CDR1 is SEHNR and CDR2 is FQNEAQ in the germline V gene (reference sequence). The V end was cut by 5 bases, the J end by 4 bases, with 12 bases between. CDR3 DNA: TGTGCCAGCAGCCTCACGACAGAATACGAGCAGTACTTC. Residues: CASSLTTEYEQYF.

This clonotype came up a few times. This sequence joins TRBV14 and TRBJ2-3; possible D gene TRBD2, 5 bases. V lost 4 bases and J 3 bases, leaving 14 bases between the germline ends. Germline CDR1 and CDR2: SGHDN and FVKESK. The CDR3 spans 15 residues. DNA of the CDR3: TGTGCCAGCAGCCCGGGGTCGTCTCGGACAGATACGCAGTATTTT. Protein: CASSPGSSRTDTQYF.

This clonotype has ten or more counts. The chain has TRBV3-1 and TRBJ2-5; D is possibly TRBD2 (6 bases). This CDR3 has 17 residues. From germline, CDR1 is LGHDT and CDR2 YNNKEL (reference sequence). The germline V and J ends were trimmed by 0 bases and 1 base, with 15 bases remaining between them. CDR3 sequence: CASSQDYDRGAQETQYF. CDR3 coding DNA: TGTGCCAGCAGCCAAGATTACGATCGCGGGGCCCAAGAGACCCAGTACTTC.

This clonotype was observed many times. J is TRBJ2-7 and V is TRBV7-9, with TRBD2 identical over 14 bases. Germline CDR1 and CDR2: SEHNR and FQNEAQ (reference sequence). J lost 13 bases, V lost 6 bases, and 8 bases had no gene match. The CDR3 contains 13 residues. CDR3 amino acids: CASSTPGTSGGYF. CDR3 sequence (DNA): TGTGCCAGCAGTACACCCGGGACTAGCGGGGGTTACTTC.

This chain connects TRBV20-1 to TRBJ2-3; no reliable D call. With 0 bases removed from V and 2 bases from J, the gap between germline ends came to 0 bases. Per germline, CDR1 DFQATT and CDR2 SNEGSKA (reference sequence). The CDR3 totals 11 residues. This CDR3 is CSARDTDTQYF. CDR3 in DNA: TGCAGTGCTAGAGACACAGATACGCAGTATTTT.